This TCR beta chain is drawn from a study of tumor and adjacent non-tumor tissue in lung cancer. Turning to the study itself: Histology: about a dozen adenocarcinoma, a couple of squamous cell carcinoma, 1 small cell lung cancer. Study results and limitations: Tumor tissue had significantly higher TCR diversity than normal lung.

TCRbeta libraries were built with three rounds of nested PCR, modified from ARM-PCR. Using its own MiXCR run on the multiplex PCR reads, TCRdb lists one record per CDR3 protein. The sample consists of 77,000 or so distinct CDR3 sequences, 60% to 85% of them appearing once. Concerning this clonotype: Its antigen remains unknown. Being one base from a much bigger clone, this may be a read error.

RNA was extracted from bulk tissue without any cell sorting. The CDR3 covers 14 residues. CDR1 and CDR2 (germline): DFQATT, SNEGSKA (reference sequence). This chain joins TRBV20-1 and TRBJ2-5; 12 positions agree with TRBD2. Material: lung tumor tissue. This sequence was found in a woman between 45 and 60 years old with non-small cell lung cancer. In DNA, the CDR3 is TGCGGTGTCTTACTAGCGGGAGGTCGAGAGGCCCAGTACTTC. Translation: CGVLLAGGREAQYF.